This TCR beta chain is drawn from a study of T cell clonality in common variable immunodeficiency. General study points: Reportedly, TCR beta sequences from common variable immunodeficiency showed fewer deletions and N-nucleotide insertions.

Germline loops: CDR1 SGHRS, CDR2 YFSETQ. This CDR3 is built from 15 residues. This clone appeared many times. The antigen is undetermined. The read ends 3 residues before the CDR3 terminus; that terminus is restored from the germline J gene. Here immunoSEQ multiplex PCR was the method, and the copy in TCRdb shows in-frame clones only, minus some. This repertoire lists tens of thousands of clones without singletons; more than 3% sits in the top ten. The TCR originated in a person aged 18-70 years in good health. Input material: peripheral blood mononuclear cells. This sequence joins TRBV5-1 and TRBJ1-2; tentatively, D is TRBD1 (6 bases). This CDR3 reads CASSLAGAGVGGYTF. The DNA read from the CDR3 is TGCGCCAGCAGCTTGGCCGGGGCAGGGGTGGGCGGC.